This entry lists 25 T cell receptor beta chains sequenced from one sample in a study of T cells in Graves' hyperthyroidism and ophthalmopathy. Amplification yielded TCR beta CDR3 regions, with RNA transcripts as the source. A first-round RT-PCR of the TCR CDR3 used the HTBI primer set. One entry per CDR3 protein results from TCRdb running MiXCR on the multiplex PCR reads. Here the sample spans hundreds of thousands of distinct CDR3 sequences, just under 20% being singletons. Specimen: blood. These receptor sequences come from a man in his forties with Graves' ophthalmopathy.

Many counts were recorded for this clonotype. The CDR3 DNA is TGTGCCAGCAGCTCCGGCAGCCTCCCTGAAGCTTTCTTT. It translates to CASSSGSLPEAFF. This chain uses TRBV3-1 with TRBJ1-1; D uncertain. Germline V CDR1 and CDR2: LGHDT, YNNKEL (reference sequence). V gave up 5 bases and J gave up 6 bases, with 13 bases separating them. The CDR3 is 13 amino acids. Full variable domain (remainder filled in from reference TRBV3-1 and TRBJ1-1): DTAVSQTPKYLVTQMGNDKSIKCEQNLGHDTMYWYKQDSKKFLKIMFSYNNKELIINETVPNRFSPKSPDKAHLNLHINSLELGDSAVYFCASSSGSLPEAFFGQGTRLTVV.

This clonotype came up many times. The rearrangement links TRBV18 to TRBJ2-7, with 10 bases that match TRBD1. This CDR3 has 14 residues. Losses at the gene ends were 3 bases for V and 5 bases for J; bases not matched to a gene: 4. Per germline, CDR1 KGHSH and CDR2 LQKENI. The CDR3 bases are TGTGCCAGCTCACCGGGGACAGGGGACCACGAGCAGTACTTC. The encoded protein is CASSPGTGDHEQYF. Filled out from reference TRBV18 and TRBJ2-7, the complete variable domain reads NAGVMQNPRHLVRRRGQEARLRCSPMKGHSHVYWYRQLPEEGLKFMVYLQKENIIDESGMPKERFSAEFPKEGPSILRIQQVVRGDSAAYFCASSPGTGDHEQYFGPGTRLTVT.

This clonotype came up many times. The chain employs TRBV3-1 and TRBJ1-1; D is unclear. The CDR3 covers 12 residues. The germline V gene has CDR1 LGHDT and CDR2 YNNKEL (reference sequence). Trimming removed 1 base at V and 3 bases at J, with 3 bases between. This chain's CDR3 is CASSQVDTEAFF. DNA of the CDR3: TGTGCCAGCAGCCAAGTGGACACTGAAGCTTTCTTT.

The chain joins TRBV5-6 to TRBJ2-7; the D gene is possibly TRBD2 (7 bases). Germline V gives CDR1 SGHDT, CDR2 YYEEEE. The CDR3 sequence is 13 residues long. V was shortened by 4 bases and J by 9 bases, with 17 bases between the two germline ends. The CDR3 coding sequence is TGTGCCAGCAGCATACTAGGGGGGGACGGGCAGTACTTC. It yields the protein CASSILGGDGQYF.

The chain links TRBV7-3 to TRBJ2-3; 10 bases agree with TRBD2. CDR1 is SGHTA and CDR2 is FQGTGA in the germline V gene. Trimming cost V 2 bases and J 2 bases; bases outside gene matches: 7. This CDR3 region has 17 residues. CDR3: CASSLGALAGFTDTQYF. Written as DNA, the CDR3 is TGTGCCAGCAGCTTAGGGGCACTAGCGGGATTCACAGATACGCAGTATTTT.

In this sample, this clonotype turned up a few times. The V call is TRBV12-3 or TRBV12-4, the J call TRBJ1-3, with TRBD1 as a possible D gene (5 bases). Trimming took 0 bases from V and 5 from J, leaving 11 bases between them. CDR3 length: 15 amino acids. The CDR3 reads CASSLANGGRNTIYF. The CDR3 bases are TGTGCCAGCAGTTTAGCGAACGGGGGTAGAAACACCATATATTTT.

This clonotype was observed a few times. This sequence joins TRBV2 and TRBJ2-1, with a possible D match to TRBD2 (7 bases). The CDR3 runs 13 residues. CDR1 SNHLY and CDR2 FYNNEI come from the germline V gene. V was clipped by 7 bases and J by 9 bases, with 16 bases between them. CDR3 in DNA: TGTGCCAGCAACGAGGGGGGGCGGGGTGAGCAGTTCTTC. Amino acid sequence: CASNEGGRGEQFF.

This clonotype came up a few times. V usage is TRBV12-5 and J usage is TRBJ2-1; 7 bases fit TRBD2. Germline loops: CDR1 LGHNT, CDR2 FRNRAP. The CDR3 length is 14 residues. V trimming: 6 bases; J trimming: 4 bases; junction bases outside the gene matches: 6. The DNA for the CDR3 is TGTGCTAGTGGGGTTAGCGGGTTATACAATGAGCAGTTCTTC. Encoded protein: CASGVSGLYNEQFF.

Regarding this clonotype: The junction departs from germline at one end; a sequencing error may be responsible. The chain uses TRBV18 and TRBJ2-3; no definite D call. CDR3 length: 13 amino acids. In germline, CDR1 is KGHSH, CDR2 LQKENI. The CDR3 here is CASSPYLTDTQCF. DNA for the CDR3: TGTGCCAGCTCACCCTACCTCACAGATACGCAGTGTTTT.

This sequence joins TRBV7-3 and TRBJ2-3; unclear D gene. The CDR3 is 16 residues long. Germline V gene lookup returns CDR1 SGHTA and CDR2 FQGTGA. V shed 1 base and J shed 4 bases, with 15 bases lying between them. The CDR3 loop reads CASSLISGGEADTQYF. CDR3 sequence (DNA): TGTGCCAGCAGCTTAATTTCGGGCGGTGAGGCAGATACGCAGTATTTT.

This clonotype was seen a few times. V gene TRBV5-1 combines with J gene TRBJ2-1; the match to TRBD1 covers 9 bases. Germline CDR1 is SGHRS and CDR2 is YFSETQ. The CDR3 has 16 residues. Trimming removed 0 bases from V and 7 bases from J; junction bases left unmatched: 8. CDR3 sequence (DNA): TGCGCCAGCAGCTTGGGCGAACAGGGGGCGCGGAATGAGCAGTTCTTC. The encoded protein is CASSLGEQGARNEQFF.

The CDR3 nucleotides read TGTGCTACCAAACTAGCGGGCACAGATACGCAGTATTTT. It codes for CATKLAGTDTQYF. The rearrangement links TRBV12-5 to TRBJ2-3; TRBD2 agrees at 8 bases. The J segment lost 1 base and the V segment lost 10 bases, leaving 4 bases of the junction unmatched. Per the germline V gene, CDR1 is LGHNT and CDR2 is FRNRAP. The CDR3 length is 13 residues. Full variable domain (remainder filled in from reference TRBV12-5 and TRBJ2-3): DARVTQTPRHKVTEMGQEVTMRCQPILGHNTVFWYRQTMMQGLELLAYFRNRAPLDDSGMPKDRFSAEMPDATLATLKIQPSEPRDSAVYFCATKLAGTDTQYFGPGTRLTVL.

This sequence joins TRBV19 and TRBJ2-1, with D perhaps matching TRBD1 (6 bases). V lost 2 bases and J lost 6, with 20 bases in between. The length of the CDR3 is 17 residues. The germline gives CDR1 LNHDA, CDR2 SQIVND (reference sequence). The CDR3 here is CASSINPDRFRLNEQFF. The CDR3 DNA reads TGTGCCAGTAGTATAAACCCCGACAGGTTCAGACTCAATGAGCAGTTCTTC.

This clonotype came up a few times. DNA for the CDR3: TGTGCCAGCAGTTTTTCGGCCAGGTTCAACACTGAAGCTTTCTTT. Amino acid sequence: CASSFSARFNTEAFF. This chain uses TRBV12-3 or TRBV12-4 with TRBJ1-1; D gene ambiguous. This CDR3 has 15 residues. Trimming left V 3 bases short and J 2 bases short, with 13 bases between.

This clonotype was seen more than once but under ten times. This CDR3 is CASSEKFRTSGYTDTQYF. CDR3 in DNA: TGTGCCAGCAGCGAGAAGTTCCGGACTAGCGGATACACAGATACGCAGTATTTT. V gene TRBV5-6 combines with J gene TRBJ2-3; 10 bases line up with TRBD2. This CDR3 is 18 amino acids long. CDR1 is SGHDT and CDR2 is YYEEEE in the germline V gene. V gave up 4 bases and J gave up 2 bases; unmatched junction bases: 13.

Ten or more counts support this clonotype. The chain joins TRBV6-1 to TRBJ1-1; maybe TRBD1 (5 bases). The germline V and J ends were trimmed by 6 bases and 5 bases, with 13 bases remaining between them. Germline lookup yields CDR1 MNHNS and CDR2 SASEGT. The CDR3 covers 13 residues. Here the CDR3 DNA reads TGTGCCAGCAGCCCACTCGAGGGGACTGAAGCTTTCTTT. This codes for CASSPLEGTEAFF.

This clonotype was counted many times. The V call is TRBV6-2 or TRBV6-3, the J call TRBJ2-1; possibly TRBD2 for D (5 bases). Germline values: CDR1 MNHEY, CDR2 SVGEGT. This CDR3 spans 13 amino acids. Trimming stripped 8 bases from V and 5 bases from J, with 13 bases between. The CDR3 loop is CASRELVHNEQFF. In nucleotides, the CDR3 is TGTGCCAGCCGAGAACTAGTGCACAATGAGCAGTTCTTC.

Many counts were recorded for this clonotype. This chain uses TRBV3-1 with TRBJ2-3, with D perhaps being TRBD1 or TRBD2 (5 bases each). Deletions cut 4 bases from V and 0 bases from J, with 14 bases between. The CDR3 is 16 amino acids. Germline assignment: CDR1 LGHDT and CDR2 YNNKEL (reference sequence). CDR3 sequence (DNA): TGTGCCAGCAGCCGCCGAGGGACGGGTAGCACAGATACGCAGTATTTT. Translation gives CASSRRGTGSTDTQYF.

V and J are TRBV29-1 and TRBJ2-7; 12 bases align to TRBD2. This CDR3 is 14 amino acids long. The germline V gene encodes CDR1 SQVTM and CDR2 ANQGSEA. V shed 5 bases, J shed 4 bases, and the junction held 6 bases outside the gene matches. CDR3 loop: CSVLTSGGSYEQYF. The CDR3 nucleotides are TGCAGCGTTCTGACTAGCGGGGGATCGTACGAGCAGTACTTC.

This chain's CDR3 is CASSYAGEGLDTQYF. CDR3 DNA: TGTGCCAGCAGTTACGCGGGGGAAGGGTTAGATACGCAGTATTTT. This chain links TRBV6-9 with TRBJ2-3; 7 nucleotides align to TRBD2. J lost 5 bases, V lost 3 bases, and 8 bases had no gene match. Germline lookup yields CDR1 MNHGY and CDR2 SVAAGI. CDR3 length equals 15 residues.

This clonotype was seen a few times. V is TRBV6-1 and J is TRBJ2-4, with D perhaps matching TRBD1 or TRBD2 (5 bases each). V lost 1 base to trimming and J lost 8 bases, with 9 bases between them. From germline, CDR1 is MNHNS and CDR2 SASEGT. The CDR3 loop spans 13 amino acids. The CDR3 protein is CASSEGGRDIQYF. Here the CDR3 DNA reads TGTGCCAGCAGTGAAGGGGGACGGGACATTCAGTACTTC.

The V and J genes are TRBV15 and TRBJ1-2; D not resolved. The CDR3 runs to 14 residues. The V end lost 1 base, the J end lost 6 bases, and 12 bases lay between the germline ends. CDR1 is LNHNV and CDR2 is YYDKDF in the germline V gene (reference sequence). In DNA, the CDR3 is TGTGCCACCAGCAGAGGGACCCGCGACAATGGCTACACCTTC. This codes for CATSRGTRDNGYTF.

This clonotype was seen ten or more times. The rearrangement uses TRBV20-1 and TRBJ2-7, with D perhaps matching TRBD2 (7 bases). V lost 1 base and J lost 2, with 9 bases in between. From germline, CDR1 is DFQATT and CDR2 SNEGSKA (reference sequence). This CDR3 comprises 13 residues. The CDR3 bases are TGCAGTGCTAGAGGGGAGGGGGCCTACGAGCAGTACTTC. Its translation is CSARGEGAYEQYF.

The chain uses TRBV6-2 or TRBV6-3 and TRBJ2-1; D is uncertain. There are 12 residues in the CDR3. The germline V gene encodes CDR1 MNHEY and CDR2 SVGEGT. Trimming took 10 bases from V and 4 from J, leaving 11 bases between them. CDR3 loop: CANPDGYNEQFF. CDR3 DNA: TGTGCCAACCCGGACGGATACAATGAGCAGTTCTTC.

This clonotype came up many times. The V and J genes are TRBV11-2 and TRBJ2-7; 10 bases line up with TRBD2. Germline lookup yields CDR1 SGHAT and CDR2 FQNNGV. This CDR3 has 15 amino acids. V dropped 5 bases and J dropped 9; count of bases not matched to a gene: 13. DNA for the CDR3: TGTGCCAGCAGCCAGTTAGCGGGAGGAGGTGGAGGGCAGTACTTC. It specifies CASSQLAGGGGGQYF.